The clone carrying this TCR beta chain has just one count. This sample was included in a study of blood T cell repertoires in COVID-19. Study-wide background: The United States, Italy and Spain provided the acute and convalescent COVID-19 samples. Sources were T cells, B-cell-depleted T cells, or PBMCs; the material itself was cDNA or gDNA.

Original analysis: Reference gene primer amplification in the assay estimated nucleated cell counts. Produced via immunoSEQ multiplex PCR; TCRdb's table is partial and in-frame only. V, J and clone size derive from that table, while D and trimming were established from the DNA sequence. The sample lists some 260,000 clones, roughly 88% occurring once. Trimming took off 4 bases at V and 1 base at J, with 13 bases between the two ends. The CDR3 consists of 15 residues. CDR1 MGHRA and CDR2 YSYEKL come from the germline V gene. This rearrangement joins TRBV4-1 to TRBJ2-5; TRBD2 might be the D (5 bases). The sequencing sample was made of peripheral blood. This clonotype originated in a human donor in a cohort sampled during active COVID-19. The CDR3 loop reads CASSRGLAPQETQYF. Written as DNA, the CDR3 is TGCGCCAGCAGCCGCGGATTAGCGCCCCAAGAGACCCAGTACTTC.